This is a list of T cell receptor beta chains from one sample in a study of shared clonotypes between healthy human individuals. Method: immunoSEQ multiplex PCR; TCRdb's copy keeps in-frame clones and lacks some. The sample gives millions of clones, 85% to 95% of which show up once; under 0.15% is in the top ten. Sequenced material: naive CD4+ T cells sorted from blood. These TCRs come from a man aged 18 to 35 in good health. Each CDR3 is given with its conserved first and last residue.

v_call: TRBV5-4
j_call: TRBJ2-1
cdr3_aa: CASSLGPPGYEQFF

v_call: TRBV11-2
j_call: TRBJ2-3
cdr3_aa: CASSLGGNRLTDTQYF

v_call: TRBV7-2
j_call: TRBJ1-5
cdr3_aa: CASSLIPGPGNQPQHF

v_call: TRBV18
j_call: TRBJ1-6
cdr3_aa: CASSSDGSPLHF

v_call: TRBV18
j_call: TRBJ2-1
cdr3_aa: CASSPPPAGGNEQFF

v_call: TRBV10-3
j_call: TRBJ2-5
cdr3_aa: CAISDKGLAGRETQYF

v_call: TRBV10-3
j_call: TRBJ1-2
cdr3_aa: CAISEDQGLYGYTF

v_call: TRBV19
j_call: TRBJ1-3
cdr3_aa: CASSTPGNTIYF

v_call: TRBV6-1
j_call: TRBJ2-1
cdr3_aa: CASRSGASSYNEQFF

v_call: TRBV5-8
j_call: TRBJ2-4
cdr3_aa: CASSSRMDGAKNIQYF

v_call: TRBV14
j_call: TRBJ2-7
cdr3_aa: CASSPTGAGSAEQYF

v_call: TRBV5-8
j_call: TRBJ1-6
cdr3_aa: CASSLGQKSYNSPLHF

v_call: TRBV5-1
j_call: TRBJ1-2
cdr3_aa: CASSLNDRDRSYGYTF

v_call: TRBV10-3
j_call: TRBJ2-5
cdr3_aa: CAISSWGQGYQETQYF

v_call: TRBV18
j_call: TRBJ2-7
cdr3_aa: CASSPNTSSLYEQYF

v_call: TRBV19
j_call: TRBJ2-5
cdr3_aa: CASSIGGGSQETQYF

v_call: TRBV2
j_call: TRBJ2-7
cdr3_aa: CASSEAAGATYEQYF

v_call: TRBV7-7
j_call: TRBJ2-1
cdr3_aa: CASSLQGEGSNEQFF

v_call: TRBV7-2
j_call: TRBJ2-4
cdr3_aa: CASSFSGTGGVGRKNIQYF

v_call: TRBV6-5
j_call: TRBJ2-7
cdr3_aa: CASSSPGLAVYEQYF

v_call: TRBV11-2
j_call: TRBJ2-5
cdr3_aa: CASSLDGRGETQYF

v_call: TRBV18
j_call: TRBJ2-2
cdr3_aa: CASSPALPNTGELFF

v_call: TRBV4-1
j_call: TRBJ2-7
cdr3_aa: CASSQDGRQQYEQYF

v_call: TRBV5-5
j_call: TRBJ2-7
cdr3_aa: CASAEGTGSYEQYF

v_call: TRBV5-1
j_call: TRBJ2-5
cdr3_aa: CASSGDGAGGETQYF

v_call: TRBV5-1
j_call: TRBJ1-3
cdr3_aa: CASANGGAGNTIYF

v_call: TRBV5-4
j_call: TRBJ1-2
cdr3_aa: CASSFGITYGYTF

v_call: TRBV5-1
j_call: TRBJ1-6
cdr3_aa: CASSLEDRSNSPLHF

v_call: TRBV5-4
j_call: TRBJ1-6
cdr3_aa: CASSLGGTGGLNSPLHF

v_call: TRBV29-1
j_call: TRBJ1-2
cdr3_aa: CSVGGNVEDYGYTF

v_call: TRBV6-6
j_call: TRBJ1-5
cdr3_aa: CASSYTGGRYQPQHF

v_call: TRBV28
j_call: TRBJ2-1
cdr3_aa: CASSSPKDEQFF

v_call: TRBV9
j_call: TRBJ2-1
cdr3_aa: CASSATSGSYDEQFF

v_call: TRBV5-8
j_call: TRBJ1-1
cdr3_aa: CASSLGTLFWDTEAFF

v_call: TRBV28
j_call: TRBJ1-2
cdr3_aa: CASSLGTGDIGGYTF